The 7 T cell receptor beta chains given below trace back to one sample, sequenced in a study of T cells in Graves' hyperthyroidism and ophthalmopathy. TCR beta CDR3 regions were amplified from RNA transcripts. The HTBI primer set was used in a first-round RT-PCR of the TCR CDR3. TCRdb ran MiXCR on the multiplex PCR reads and lists one entry per CDR3 protein. The repertoire holds some 620,000 distinct CDR3 sequences, with 15% to 20% as singletons. The specimen sequenced was blood. Every receptor here comes from a woman aged 30 to 39 with Graves' hyperthyroidism.

Many counts were recorded for this clonotype. The chain uses TRBV28 and TRBJ2-3; TRBD2 agrees at 8 bases. The V segment lost 7 bases and the J segment 6 bases; nucleotides outside the gene matches: 15. The CDR3 is 16 amino acids. The germline V gene encodes CDR1 MDHEN and CDR2 SYDVKM. This chain's CDR3 is CASTSLSGNTGDTQYF. In DNA form, the CDR3 reads TGTGCCAGCACCTCCCTTAGCGGGAACACGGGGGATACGCAGTATTTT.

There are a few counts of this clonotype. The chain has TRBV7-2 and TRBJ2-7, with 7 bases identical to TRBD2. The germline gives CDR1 SGHTA, CDR2 FQGNSA. Trimming at V came to 5 bases and at J to 0 bases, leaving 10 bases not matched to a gene. The CDR3 has 16 amino acids. CDR3 DNA sequence: TGTGCCAGCAGCCCGGGGGACTACAAGTTCTCCTACGAGCAGTACTTC. Its translation: CASSPGDYKFSYEQYF.

In its sample, this clonotype was seen a few times. The chain couples TRBV12-3 or TRBV12-4 to TRBJ2-1; tentatively, D is TRBD2 (5 bases). Trimming stripped 1 base from V and 10 bases from J, with 11 bases between. This CDR3 is 13 amino acids long. The CDR3 region is CASSLGAGEEQFF. As DNA, the CDR3 is TGTGCCAGCAGTTTAGGCGCTGGGGAGGAGCAGTTCTTC.

There are a few counts of this clonotype. The V gene is TRBV6-2 or TRBV6-3, the J gene TRBJ1-5, with D maybe TRBD1 (5 bases). The V end lost 5 bases, the J end lost 7 bases, and 12 bases lay between the germline ends. The germline gives CDR1 MNHEY, CDR2 SVGEGT. This CDR3 spans 13 amino acids. As DNA, the CDR3 is TGTGCCAGCAGTATCCCAGGGTTACAGCCCCAGCATTTT. It translates to CASSIPGLQPQHF.

This clonotype occurred many times. This chain uses TRBV20-1 with TRBJ2-7, with 9 bases aligning to TRBD1. Germline CDR1 reads DFQATT; CDR2 reads SNEGSKA (reference sequence). The CDR3 runs 12 residues. Unmatched junction bases numbered 6, after V lost 4 bases and J lost 8 bases. This CDR3 reads CSATNRGQKQYF. As DNA, the CDR3 is TGCAGTGCTACAAACAGGGGGCAGAAGCAGTACTTC.

The rearrangement uses TRBV20-1 and TRBJ2-7; tentative D call: TRBD2 (6 bases). Trimming removed 6 bases from V and 5 bases from J, with 14 bases in between. Germline V gene sequence: CDR1 DFQATT, CDR2 SNEGSKA (reference sequence). This CDR3 has 12 residues. The CDR3 DNA reads as TGCAGTGCCATAGGAGGGCGCGACGAGCAGTACTTC. Translating it yields CSAIGGRDEQYF.

The rearrangement joins TRBV12-3 or TRBV12-4 to TRBJ2-1, with D possibly called TRBD1 or TRBD2 (6 bases each). The CDR3 has 13 amino acids. V was clipped by 7 bases and J by 9 bases, with 16 bases between them. The CDR3 loop reads CASNPEGGGEQFF. As DNA, the CDR3 is TGTGCCAGCAATCCCGAGGGGGGAGGTGAGCAGTTCTTC.